The clone carrying this TCR beta chain occurred many times. Its antigen is undetermined. The CDR3 sequence is 14 residues long. The V end lost 3 bases, the J end lost 5 bases, and 12 bases lay between the germline ends. For every donor, a draw yielded around 9.4 milliliters of peripheral blood. For the second PCR, which ran for about 7 to 12 cycles, a sample-barcoded 5' primer and a J-beta primer mix were used. Every sample gave at least 3 million paired-end reads containing CDR3. In TCRdb, the 5' RACE reads were re-called with MiXCR into one record per CDR3 protein. The data show roughly 1,700,000 distinct CDR3 sequences, roughly 27% seen once. The sample originates from a study of blood T cells in healthy people across ages. Points from the study as a whole: Naive CD4+ cell counts and diversity both ran higher in long-lived than in aged donors. Since the PBMCs were unsorted, naive and antigen-experienced cells could not be conclusively compared.

The rearrangement links TRBV12-3 or TRBV12-4 to TRBJ2-3; maybe TRBD2 (5 bases). The sequence derives from a young woman in good health. What was sequenced was blood. The CDR3 DNA sequence: TGTGCCAGCAGTTTCGACGGGAAGGGAGATACGCAGTATTTT. This gives the protein CASSFDGKGDTQYF.